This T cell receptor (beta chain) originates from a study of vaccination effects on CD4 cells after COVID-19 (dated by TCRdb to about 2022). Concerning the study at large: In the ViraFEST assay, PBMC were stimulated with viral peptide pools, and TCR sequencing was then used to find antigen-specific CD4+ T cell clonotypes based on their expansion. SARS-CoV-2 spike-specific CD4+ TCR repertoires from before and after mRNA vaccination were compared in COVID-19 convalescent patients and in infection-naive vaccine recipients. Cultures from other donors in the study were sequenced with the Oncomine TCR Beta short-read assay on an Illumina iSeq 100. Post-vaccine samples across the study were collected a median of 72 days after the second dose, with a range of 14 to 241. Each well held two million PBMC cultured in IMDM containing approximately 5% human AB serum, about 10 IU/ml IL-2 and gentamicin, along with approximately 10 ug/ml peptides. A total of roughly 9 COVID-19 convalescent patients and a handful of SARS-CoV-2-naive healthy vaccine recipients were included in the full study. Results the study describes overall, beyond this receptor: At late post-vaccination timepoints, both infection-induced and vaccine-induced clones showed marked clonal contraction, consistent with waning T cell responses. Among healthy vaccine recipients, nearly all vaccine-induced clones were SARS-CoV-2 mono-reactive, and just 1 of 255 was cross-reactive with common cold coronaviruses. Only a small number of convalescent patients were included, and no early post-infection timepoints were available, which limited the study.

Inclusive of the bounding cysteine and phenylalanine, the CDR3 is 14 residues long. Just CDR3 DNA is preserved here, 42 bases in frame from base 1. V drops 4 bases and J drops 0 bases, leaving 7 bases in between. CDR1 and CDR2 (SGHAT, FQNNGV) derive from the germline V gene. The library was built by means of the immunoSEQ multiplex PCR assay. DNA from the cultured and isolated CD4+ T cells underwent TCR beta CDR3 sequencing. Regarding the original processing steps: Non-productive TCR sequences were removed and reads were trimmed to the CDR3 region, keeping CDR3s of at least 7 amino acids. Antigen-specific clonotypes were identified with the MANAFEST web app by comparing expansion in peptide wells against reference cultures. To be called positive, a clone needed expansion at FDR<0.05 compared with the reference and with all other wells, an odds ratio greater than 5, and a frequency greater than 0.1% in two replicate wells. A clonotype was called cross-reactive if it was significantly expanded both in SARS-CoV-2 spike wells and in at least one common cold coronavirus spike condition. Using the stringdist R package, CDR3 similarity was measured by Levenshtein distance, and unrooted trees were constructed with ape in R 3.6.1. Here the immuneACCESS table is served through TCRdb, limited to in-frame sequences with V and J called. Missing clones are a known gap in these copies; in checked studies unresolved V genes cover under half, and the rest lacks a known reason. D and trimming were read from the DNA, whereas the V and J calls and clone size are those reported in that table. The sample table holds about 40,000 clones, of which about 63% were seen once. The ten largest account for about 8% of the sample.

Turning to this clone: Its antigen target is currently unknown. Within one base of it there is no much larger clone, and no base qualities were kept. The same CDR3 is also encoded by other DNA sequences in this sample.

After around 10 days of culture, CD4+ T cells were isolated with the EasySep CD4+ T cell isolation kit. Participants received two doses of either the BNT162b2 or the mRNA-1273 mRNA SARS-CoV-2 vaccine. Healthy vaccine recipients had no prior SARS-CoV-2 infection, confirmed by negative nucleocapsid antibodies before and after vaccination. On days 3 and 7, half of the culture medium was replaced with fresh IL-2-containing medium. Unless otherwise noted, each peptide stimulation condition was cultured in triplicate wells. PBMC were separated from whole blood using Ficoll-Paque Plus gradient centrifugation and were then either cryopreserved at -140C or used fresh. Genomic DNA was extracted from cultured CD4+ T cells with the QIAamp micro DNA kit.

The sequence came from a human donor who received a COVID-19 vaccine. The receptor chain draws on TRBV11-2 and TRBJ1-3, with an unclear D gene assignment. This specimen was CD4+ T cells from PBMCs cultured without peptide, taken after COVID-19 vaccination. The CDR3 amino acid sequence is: CASSSPSSGNTIYF. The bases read TGTGCCAGCAGCTCTCCAAGCTCTGGAAACACCATATATTTT. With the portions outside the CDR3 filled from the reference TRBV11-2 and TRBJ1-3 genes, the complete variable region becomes EAGVAQSPRYKIIEKRQSVAFWCNPISGHATLYWYQQILGQGPKLLIQFQNNGVVDDSQLPKDRFSAERLKGVDSTLKIQPAKLEDSAVYLCASSSPSSGNTIYFGEGSWLTVV.